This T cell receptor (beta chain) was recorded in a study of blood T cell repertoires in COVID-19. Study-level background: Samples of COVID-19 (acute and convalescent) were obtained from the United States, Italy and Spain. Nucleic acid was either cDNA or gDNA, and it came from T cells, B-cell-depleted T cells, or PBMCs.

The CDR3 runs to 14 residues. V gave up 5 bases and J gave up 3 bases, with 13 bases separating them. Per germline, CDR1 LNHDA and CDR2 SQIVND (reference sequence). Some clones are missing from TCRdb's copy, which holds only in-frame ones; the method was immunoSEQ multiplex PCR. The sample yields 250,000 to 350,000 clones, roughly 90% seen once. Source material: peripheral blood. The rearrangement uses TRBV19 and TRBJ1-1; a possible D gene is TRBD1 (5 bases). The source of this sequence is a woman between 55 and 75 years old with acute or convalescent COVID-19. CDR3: CASSLGGADTEAFF. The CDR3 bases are TGTGCCAGTAGTTTGGGAGGGGCAGACACTGAAGCTTTCTTT.